A selection of T cell receptor beta chains follows, all from one sample in a study of PD-L1 blockade in urothelial cancer. Clones were read by immunoSEQ multiplex PCR, and TCRdb kept only the in-frame ones, dropping some. The sample contains more than 45,000 clones, more than 70% of which appear only once. The input for sequencing was PBMCs, taken around atezolizumab (anti-PD-L1) treatment. These receptors all stem from an elderly man with urothelial cancer. Both conserved end residues are part of each CDR3. Fields, in order: V gene, J gene, D gene, clone size, CDR3 protein, CDR3 DNA. A D gene is named only where the DNA matches it firmly. Not all rows give a size; the values are once, few, many and, for expanded clones, a class.

>TRBV19|TRBJ2-5|TRBD2|NA
CASSIGLARGGFQETQYF
TGTGCCAGTAGTATCGGACTAGCAAGGGGCGGGTTTCAAGAGACCCAGTACTTC
>TRBV5-4|TRBJ1-1|NA|NA
CASSLEPRNTEAFF
TGTGCCAGCAGCTTGGAGCCGAGGAACACTGAAGCTTTCTTT
>TRBV11-2|TRBJ1-1|NA|NA
CASSLGQGNTEAFF
TGTGCCAGCAGCTTAGGGCAGGGAAATACTGAAGCTTTCTTT
>TRBV6-1|TRBJ2-7|TRBD2|NA
CASSDLRGDGNEQYF
TGTGCCAGCAGTGACCTGCGGGGGGACGGGAACGAGCAGTACTTC
>TRBV2|TRBJ1-5|TRBD1|once
CASSVRGQEQPQHF
TGTGCCAGCAGTGTCAGGGGGCAAGAGCAGCCCCAGCATTTT
>TRBV5-1|TRBJ2-2|TRBD1|NA
CASSLASTGASITGELFF
TGCGCCAGCAGCTTGGCCTCGACAGGGGCTAGTATCACCGGGGAGCTGTTTTTT
>TRBV6-6|TRBJ1-2|NA|NA
CASSYRGSNYGYTF
TGTGCCAGCAGTTATCGGGGGTCTAACTATGGCTACACCTTC
>TRBV9|TRBJ2-2|NA|once
CASSVVGQHTGELFF
TGTGCCAGCAGCGTAGTTGGACAGCACACCGGGGAGCTGTTTTTT
>TRBV5-1|TRBJ1-4|NA|NA
CASSLEGGGRIF
TGCGCCAGCAGCTTAGAGGGCGGGGGGCGAATTTTT
>TRBV30|TRBJ2-7|TRBD1|once
CAWRFPGQLYEQYF
TGTGCCTGGAGGTTTCCGGGACAGCTCTACGAGCAGTACTTC
>TRBV5-5|TRBJ2-3|TRBD1|NA
CASSLVDRGFPDTQYF
TGTGCCAGCAGCTTGGTAGACAGGGGTTTCCCCGATACGCAGTATTTT
>TRBV9|TRBJ2-7|TRBD1|NA
CASSVDRVGYEQYF
TGTGCCAGCAGCGTGGACAGGGTAGGGTACGAGCAGTACTTC
>TRBV10-3|TRBJ2-2|TRBD2|NA
CAISGGLNTGELFF
TGTGCCATCAGCGGGGGGTTGAACACCGGGGAGCTGTTTTTT
>TRBV27|TRBJ2-7|TRBD2|NA
CASSFLKAGGIYEQYF
TGTGCCAGCAGTTTCCTAAAAGCGGGAGGAATCTACGAGCAGTACTTC
>TRBV28|TRBJ2-2|NA|NA
CASSTNTGELFF
TGTGCCAGCAGCACGAACACCGGGGAGCTGTTTTTT
>TRBV5-4|TRBJ2-5|NA|NA
CASSLEGLLVETQYF
TGTGCCAGCAGCTTGGAGGGATTACTAGTGGAGACCCAGTACTTC
>TRBV5-4|TRBJ1-5|TRBD1|NA
CASSLGGTNQPQHF
TGTGCCAGCAGCTTAGGGGGCACCAATCAGCCCCAGCATTTT
>TRBV10-3|TRBJ2-5|TRBD2|NA
CAISSGEGTQYF
TGTGCCATCAGCAGCGGGGAGGGGACCCAGTACTTC
>TRBV27|TRBJ2-7|TRBD2|NA
CASSSRRTSGSVLAYEQYF
TGTGCCAGCAGTTCCCGCCGGACTAGCGGGAGTGTTTTGGCCTACGAGCAGTACTTC
>TRBV27|TRBJ1-2|TRBD1|NA
CASSSQGVAGGYTF
TGTGCCAGCAGTTCACAGGGGGTTGCAGGGGGCTACACCTTC
>TRBV2|TRBJ2-7|TRBD1|NA
CASSDRTGVHEQYF
TGTGCCAGCAGTGATAGGACAGGGGTTCACGAGCAGTACTTC
>TRBV20-1|TRBJ1-1|NA|few
CSASRGAEAFF
TGCAGTGCTAGTCGCGGTGCTGAAGCTTTCTTT
>TRBV19|TRBJ1-5|NA|NA
CASSTKQEGQPQHF
TGTGCCAGTAGTACTAAACAGGAGGGACAGCCCCAGCATTTT
>TRBV11-2|TRBJ2-1|NA|NA
CASSRKTLEQFF
TGTGCCAGCAGCCGGAAGACATTAGAGCAGTTCTTC
>TRBV15|TRBJ2-7|NA|once
CATRPGLEGRSDKQYF
TGTGCCACCCGCCCGGGCTTGGAGGGCAGGTCTGACAAGCAGTACTTC
>TRBV5-4|TRBJ1-4|TRBD1|NA
CASSPGQGNEKLFF
TGTGCCAGCAGCCCGGGACAGGGGAATGAAAAACTGTTTTTT
>TRBV4-1|TRBJ2-7|NA|NA
CASSQVEASLVHEQYF
TGCGCCAGCAGCCAAGTTGAAGCTAGTCTGGTCCACGAGCAGTACTTC
>TRBV5-6|TRBJ1-2|NA|NA
CASSYRQTFGGYTF
TGTGCCAGCAGCTATCGACAGACCTTCGGAGGCTACACCTTC
>TRBV7-8|TRBJ2-5|NA|NA
CASSLGFSALQETQYF
TGTGCCAGCAGCTTAGGATTTAGCGCCCTCCAAGAGACCCAGTACTTC
>TRBV10-3|TRBJ1-3|TRBD1|NA
CAISGTGSSGNTIYF
TGTGCCATCAGTGGGACAGGGAGCTCTGGAAACACCATATATTTT
>TRBV6-4|TRBJ2-3|NA|NA
CASSDYGTDTQYF
TGTGCCAGCAGTGACTACGGGACAGATACGCAGTATTTT
>TRBV5-4|TRBJ1-2|NA|NA
CASRAQTLGGYTF
TGTGCCAGCCGTGCGCAGACTCTCGGGGGCTACACCTTC
>TRBV10-3|TRBJ1-1|TRBD1|once
CAIKGTGNTEAFF
TGTGCCATCAAAGGGACAGGGAACACTGAAGCTTTCTTT
>TRBV5-1|TRBJ2-1|TRBD2|NA
CASSLGTSGRNEQFF
TGCGCCAGCAGCCTGGGGACTAGCGGGAGAAATGAGCAGTTCTTC
>TRBV2|TRBJ2-3|NA|NA
CASSLAHTDTQYF
TGTGCCAGCAGCCTAGCGCACACAGATACGCAGTATTTT
>TRBV5-4|TRBJ2-1|NA|NA
CASSLALAIYNEQFF
TGTGCCAGCAGCTTGGCCTTAGCGATCTACAATGAGCAGTTCTTC
>TRBV5-1|TRBJ2-3|TRBD2|NA
CASSWGTSGASDTQYF
TGCGCCAGCAGCTGGGGGACTAGCGGGGCTTCAGATACGCAGTATTTT
>TRBV29-1|TRBJ2-1|NA|NA
CSVEVGISYNEQFF
TGCAGCGTTGAAGTCGGGATCTCCTACAATGAGCAGTTCTTC
>TRBV6-5|TRBJ1-4|NA|NA
CASSYLGSSGEKLFF
TGTGCCAGCAGTTATTTGGGCTCTTCAGGGGAAAAACTGTTTTTT
>TRBV27|TRBJ2-3|NA|NA
CASSSIRGTDTQYF
TGTGCCAGCAGTTCGATTAGGGGTACAGATACGCAGTATTTT
>TRBV6-6|TRBJ2-5|TRBD1|NA
CASSAGQGTQQETQYF
TGTGCCAGCAGCGCGGGACAGGGGACCCAGCAAGAGACCCAGTACTTC
>TRBV10-1|TRBJ2-1|TRBD2|NA
CASSELTSGAYNEQFF
TGCGCCAGCAGTGAACTAACTAGCGGGGCGTACAATGAGCAGTTCTTC
>TRBV18|TRBJ2-2|TRBD2|NA
CASSPRAGGTGELFF
TGTGCCAGCTCACCACGAGCGGGAGGGACCGGGGAGCTGTTTTTT
>TRBV6-5|TRBJ2-7|NA|NA
CASSFSRELAYEQYF
TGTGCCAGCAGTTTCTCCAGGGAACTAGCTTACGAGCAGTACTTC
>TRBV28|TRBJ1-5|NA|NA
CASSLVQAQPQHF
TGTGCCAGCAGTTTAGTACAGGCCCAGCCCCAGCATTTT
>TRBV5-5|TRBJ2-7|TRBD2|NA
CASSLVLAGALGYF
TGTGCCAGCAGCTTGGTCCTAGCGGGGGCCCTGGGGTACTTC
>TRBV27|TRBJ2-5|TRBD2|NA
CASINSGRAAYSETQYF
TGTGCCAGCATTAATAGCGGGAGGGCCGCGTATTCGGAGACCCAGTACTTC
>TRBV18|TRBJ1-5|TRBD1|NA
CASSPPGQGNQPQHF
TGTGCCAGCTCACCACCGGGACAGGGGAATCAGCCCCAGCATTTT
>TRBV11-2|TRBJ2-7|NA|few
CASSLGAGSVPYEQYF
TGTGCCAGCAGCTTAGGAGCCGGGAGTGTCCCCTACGAGCAGTACTTC
>TRBV18|TRBJ2-7|TRBD1|NA
CASSPTGTGGHEQYF
TGTGCCAGCTCACCCACCGGGACAGGGGGCCACGAGCAGTACTTC
>TRBV4-1|TRBJ2-5|NA|NA
CASSLPGGQETQYF
TGCGCCAGCAGCCTGCCTGGGGGGCAAGAGACCCAGTACTTC
>TRBV11-2|TRBJ1-2|NA|NA
CASSLGVRENYGYTF
TGTGCCAGCAGCTTAGGGGTTAGGGAGAACTATGGCTACACCTTC
>TRBV5-1|TRBJ2-5|NA|NA
CASSSGGTAQETQYF
TGCGCCAGCAGCTCTGGAGGGACAGCCCAAGAGACCCAGTACTTC
>TRBV2|TRBJ2-5|TRBD2|once
CASSKWGLAGAGSETQYF
TGTGCCAGCTCTAAATGGGGACTAGCGGGAGCAGGGAGCGAGACCCAGTACTTC
>TRBV6-1|TRBJ1-5|TRBD1|NA
CASSDKKGQPNYSNQPQHF
TGTGCCAGCAGTGACAAGAAGGGACAGCCAAATTATAGCAATCAGCCCCAGCATTTT
>TRBV11-2|TRBJ2-1|NA|NA
CASSPRGGGGYNEQFF
TGTGCCAGCAGCCCCCGTGGGGGAGGGGGGTACAATGAGCAGTTCTTC
>TRBV14|TRBJ2-1|TRBD2|NA
CASSLGTSGSRVEQFF
TGTGCCAGCAGCCTGGGGACTAGCGGGAGTAGGGTTGAGCAGTTCTTC